This passage covers 18 T cell receptor beta chains from one sample sequenced in a study of blood T cell repertoires in COVID-19. Sequencing was performed with immunoSEQ multiplex PCR; in TCRdb, only in-frame clones are kept and a portion is missing. The data hold 150,000 to 200,000 clones, with 80% to 90% observed a single time. The sequencing sample was made of peripheral blood. These receptors all stem from a woman in her sixties with COVID-19, enrolled during active disease.

This chain connects TRBV19 to TRBJ2-1; TRBD1 matches 7 bases. This CDR3 spans 13 amino acids. The germline V gene has CDR1 LNHDA and CDR2 SQIVND (reference sequence). The V segment lost 6 bases and the J segment 9 bases; nucleotides outside the gene matches: 8. The CDR3 is CASSRAGGTEQFF. The CDR3 coding sequence is TGTGCCAGTAGCCGTGCAGGGGGAACTGAGCAGTTCTTC.

The J gene is TRBJ2-1, the V gene TRBV7-2, with 12 bases aligning to TRBD2. This CDR3 is 18 amino acids long. V lost 5 bases and J lost 2; bases outside the gene matches: 10. Germline values: CDR1 SGHTA, CDR2 FQGNSA. This CDR3 is CASSPIPGLAGPYNEQFF. In DNA, the CDR3 is TGTGCCAGCAGCCCGATCCCGGGACTAGCGGGCCCCTACAATGAGCAGTTCTTC.

The chain employs TRBV5-1 and TRBJ1-2; 7 nucleotides align to TRBD1. Per germline, CDR1 SGHRS and CDR2 YFSETQ. The CDR3 length is 14 residues. Trimming took 4 bases from V and 8 from J; bases not matched to a gene: 11. The CDR3 DNA sequence: TGCGCCAGCAGCGGCAGACAGGGACGTGGAGGCTACACCTTC. Amino acids: CASSGRQGRGGYTF.

The CDR3 reads CASVGTGRTQAKNIQYF. CDR3 bases: TGTGCCAGCGTGGGGACAGGCCGAACCCAAGCCAAAAACATTCAGTACTTC. The V and J genes are TRBV28 and TRBJ2-4, with 8 bases that match TRBD1. Germline-derived CDR1 and CDR2 are MDHEN and SYDVKM. The V segment lost 8 bases and the J segment 0 bases; nucleotides outside the gene matches: 12. This CDR3 region has 17 residues.

The J gene is TRBJ2-5, the V gene TRBV7-2; a possible D gene is TRBD2 (6 bases). The V gene's germline CDR1 is SGHTA and CDR2 FQGNSA. The CDR3 is 15 amino acids. Trimming pared 4 bases from V and 2 bases from J, leaving 14 bases between. CDR3 sequence: CASSSAGLTQETQYF. The CDR3 DNA sequence: TGTGCCAGCAGCTCTGCGGGACTCACTCAAGAGACCCAGTACTTC.

The J gene is TRBJ1-3, the V gene TRBV5-6; TRBD1 is a possible D gene (6 bases). The CDR3 is 15 amino acids. Trimming took 2 bases from V and 4 from J, leaving 13 bases between them. The germline CDR1 and CDR2 sequences are SGHDT and YYEEEE. The CDR3 loop reads CASSLYRVDGNTIYF. The CDR3 nucleotides read TGTGCCAGCAGCTTATACAGGGTCGACGGAAACACCATATATTTT. The full variable domain, rest sourced from reference TRBV5-6 and TRBJ1-3, is DAGVTQSPTHLIKTRGQQVTLRCSPKSGHDTVSWYQQALGQGPQFIFQYYEEEERQRGNFPDRFSGHQFPNYSSELNVNALLLGDSALYLCASSLYRVDGNTIYFGEGSWLTVV.

This chain uses TRBV18 with TRBJ2-1; D perhaps matches TRBD1 (5 bases). The V end lost 4 bases, the J end lost 1 base, and 8 bases lay between the germline ends. CDR3 length: 14 residues. Germline lookup yields CDR1 KGHSH and CDR2 LQKENI. In DNA, the CDR3 is TGTGCCAGCTCACTACAGGATTCCTACAATGAGCAGTTCTTC. It specifies CASSLQDSYNEQFF.

The CDR3 sequence: CASSLSVSRGTEAFF. The CDR3 nucleotides are TGTGCCAGCAGTTTATCGGTTAGCAGGGGCACTGAAGCTTTCTTT. The chain carries TRBV27 and TRBJ1-1; tentative D call: TRBD1 (6 bases). This CDR3 contains 15 residues. The V gene lost 0 bases and the J gene lost 4 bases, with 12 bases spanning the gap. Germline V gives CDR1 MNHEY, CDR2 SMNVEV (reference sequence).

V usage is TRBV6-6 and J usage is TRBJ2-1; 10 positions agree with TRBD1. J was trimmed by 0 bases and V by 5 bases; bases with no gene match: 7. This CDR3 has 17 amino acids. The germline gives CDR1 MNHNY, CDR2 SVGAGI (reference sequence). The CDR3 reads CASSLRTGGTSYNEQFF. Here the CDR3 DNA reads TGTGCCAGCAGTCTACGGACAGGGGGTACCTCCTACAATGAGCAGTTCTTC.

The CDR3 coding sequence is TGTGCCAGCAGCTTCGCTAGCAGCGATACGCAGTATTTT. Residues: CASSFASSDTQYF. V gene TRBV7-9 combines with J gene TRBJ2-3, with D maybe TRBD2 (5 bases). This CDR3 comprises 13 residues. The germline V gene has CDR1 SEHNR and CDR2 FQNEAQ (reference sequence). V lost 3 bases and J lost 6, with 10 bases in between.

The chain recombines TRBV25-1 with TRBJ2-1, with 10 bases identical to TRBD2. V trimming: 2 bases; J trimming: 7 bases; junction bases outside the gene matches: 11. This CDR3 spans 17 amino acids. The germline V gene has CDR1 MGHDK and CDR2 SYGVNS. The CDR3 DNA is TGTGCCAGCAGTGAAGCCGTGGCTAGCGGGAGCTGGAATGAGCAGTTCTTC. Translated: CASSEAVASGSWNEQFF.

The chain recombines TRBV7-2 with TRBJ1-1; D call uncertain. Germline CDR1 reads SGHTA; CDR2 reads FQGNSA. Trimming cost V 0 bases and J 0 bases, with 14 bases left between them. The CDR3 covers 17 residues. As DNA, the CDR3 is TGTGCCAGCAGCTTAGCGGGTACGGGGTCCATGAACACTGAAGCTTTCTTT. Translation gives CASSLAGTGSMNTEAFF. Full variable domain (missing parts from reference TRBV7-2 and TRBJ1-1): GAGVSQSPSNKVTEKGKDVELRCDPISGHTALYWYRQSLGQGLEFLIYFQGNSAPDKSGLPSDRFSAERTGGSVSTLTIQRTQQEDSAVYLCASSLAGTGSMNTEAFFGQGTRLTVV.

Written as DNA, the CDR3 is TGTGCCAGCAGTTCGACGGGACAGCCTAACTATGGCTACACCTTC. Translating gives CASSSTGQPNYGYTF. This chain joins TRBV27 and TRBJ1-2; 7 bases match TRBD1. Germline-derived CDR1 and CDR2 are MNHEY and SMNVEV (reference sequence). After removal of 4 bases from V and 0 bases from J, the junction contained 5 bases not matched to a gene. This CDR3 has 15 residues.

The chain is built from TRBV13 and TRBJ1-6, with D uncertain. This CDR3 has 14 amino acids. Germline CDR1 and CDR2: PRHDT and FYEKMQ (reference sequence). Trimming cost V 5 bases and J 9 bases, with 14 bases left between them. CDR3 loop: CASSAERGFSPLHF. The CDR3 nucleotides read TGTGCCAGCAGCGCCGAGAGAGGTTTTTCACCCCTCCACTTT.

This clone was counted only a few times. The chain recombines TRBV28 with TRBJ2-2, with a tentative D call TRBD1 (5 bases). Trimming pared 2 bases from V and 3 bases from J, leaving 10 bases between. Germline V gives CDR1 MDHEN, CDR2 SYDVKM. The CDR3 spans 15 residues. The CDR3 region has the DNA TGTGCCAGCAGTTTACTAGGGGTTGACACCGGGGAGCTGTTTTTT. It encodes CASSLLGVDTGELFF.

V usage is TRBV28 and J usage is TRBJ1-1; D gene unclear. V lost 6 bases and J 4 bases, leaving 12 bases between the germline ends. This CDR3 has 13 amino acids. The germline CDR1 and CDR2 sequences are MDHEN and SYDVKM. The CDR3 is CASRRSLITEAFF. The CDR3 DNA is TGTGCCAGCAGACGGTCCCTAATCACTGAAGCTTTCTTT.

The CDR3 sequence is CATSGGHGTDTQYF. Here the CDR3 DNA reads TGTGCCACCAGTGGGGGACATGGCACAGATACGCAGTATTTT. This rearrangement joins TRBV24-1 to TRBJ2-3; possibly TRBD1 for D (6 bases). The V end lost 5 bases, the J end lost 1 base, and 9 bases lay between the germline ends. CDR1 KGHDR and CDR2 SFDVKD come from the germline V gene. The CDR3 length is 14 residues.

This sequence joins TRBV5-1 and TRBJ1-4; 10 nucleotides line up with TRBD1. V dropped 8 bases and J dropped 7; count of bases not matched to a gene: 5. Germline V gene data show CDR1 as SGHRS and CDR2 as YFSETQ. The CDR3 is 13 residues long. The CDR3 DNA is TGCGCCAGTTCCGGGACAGGGGCTGAAAAACTGTTTTTT. Translating it yields CASSGTGAEKLFF.